This T cell receptor beta chain was recovered during a study of shared clonotypes between healthy human individuals. Study information: CD4 naive cells filled three plates per donor, CD4 memory three, CD8 naive two and CD8 memory one. General study points: Lower generation probabilities were found for non-shared clonotypes than for those shared by all four donors. Among donors, sharing of clonotypes was expected to be affected by sequencing depth.

V dropped 4 bases and J dropped 2 bases, with 9 bases sitting between them. Germline V gene sequence: CDR1 MDHEN, CDR2 SYDVKM. This CDR3 region has 14 residues. Using immunoSEQ multiplex PCR, the repertoire was profiled, and TCRdb retains in-frame clones only, with some absent. The sample has about 2.2 million clones, just over 90% seen once. A note on this clone: The antigen remains unidentified.

Naive CD8 cells comprised CD45RO-negative, CCR7-positively selected cells, excluding terminally differentiated effector memory CD45RA+ cells. The genes are TRBV28 and TRBJ2-1; D gene uncertain. The receptor was isolated from a man between 18 and 35 years old in good health. Some clones in this sample may be carry-over from other donors' samples. Material for sequencing was naive CD8+ T cells from PBMCs. CDR3 coding DNA: TGTGCCAGCAGTTCTACGCTAGCCTACAATGAGCAGTTCTTC. Translating gives CASSSTLAYNEQFF.